The 20 T cell receptor beta chains below all came from one sample that was sequenced in a study of blood T cell repertoires in COVID-19. The repertoire was sequenced with immunoSEQ multiplex PCR; TCRdb's copy has only in-frame clones and lacks some. The table shows under 50,000 clones, with approximately 80% occurring only once. The sample was peripheral blood. These receptors all stem from a human donor with active or convalescent COVID-19. The donor label of this sample is uncertain.

This clone was detected only once. The CDR3 nucleotides are TGCGCCAGCAATCCAGGGGGCTGGAACACCGGGGAGCTGTTTTTT. Translation gives CASNPGGWNTGELFF. The rearrangement joins TRBV10-1 to TRBJ2-2; 8 nucleotides match TRBD1. The CDR3 has 15 amino acids. V was pared by 7 bases and J by 1 base, with 5 bases of the junction left unmatched. Germline V gene data show CDR1 as WNHNN and CDR2 as SYGVQD (reference sequence).

The gene calls are TRBV19 and TRBJ1-6, with TRBD1 identical over 7 bases. The ends lost 8 bases at V and 4 bases at J; junction bases unmatched: 2. CDR3 size: 13 residues. Germline CDR1 and CDR2: LNHDA and SQIVND (reference sequence). CDR3 DNA sequence: TGTGCCAGTGGGGACAGATATAATTCACCCCTCCACTTT. This codes for CASGDRYNSPLHF.

J is TRBJ2-7 and V is TRBV4-2, with 7 bases aligning to TRBD2. CDR3 length: 16 amino acids. Germline CDR1 LGHNA, CDR2 YNFKEQ. The ends lost 1 base at V and 7 bases at J; junction bases unmatched: 13. This chain's CDR3 is CASSQVIPAGVGEQYF. The CDR3 coding sequence is TGTGCCAGCAGCCAAGTGATCCCTGCGGGAGTTGGGGAGCAGTACTTC.

In this sample, this clone turned up once. V usage is TRBV10-3 and J usage is TRBJ1-5; D is perhaps TRBD1 (5 bases). This CDR3 contains 13 residues. The germline V and J ends were trimmed by 6 bases and 4 bases, with 10 bases remaining between them. Germline loops: CDR1 ENHRY, CDR2 SYGVKD. The CDR3 protein is CAIRAGPNQPQHF. CDR3 nucleotide sequence: TGTGCCATCAGAGCAGGGCCTAATCAGCCCCAGCATTTT.

The genes are TRBV30 and TRBJ1-3; 7 nucleotides match TRBD1. The CDR3 has 16 amino acids. Germline trimming cut 7 bases from V and 3 bases from J; bases unmatched to any gene: 15. The germline V gene has CDR1 GTSNPN and CDR2 SVGIG (reference sequence). The CDR3 here is CASSLGGRTGGNTIYF. The CDR3 coding sequence is TGTGCCTCCTCCCTGGGTGGCAGGACAGGTGGAAACACCATATATTTT.

The rearrangement joins TRBV4-1 to TRBJ1-2; D uncertain. V was shortened by 3 bases and J by 0 bases, with 11 bases between the two germline ends. This CDR3 region has 15 residues. Germline V gives CDR1 MGHRA, CDR2 YSYEKL. Written as DNA, the CDR3 is TGCGCCAGCAGCCAGGGTGGAGGGCCTAACTATGGCTACACCTTC. Its protein product is CASSQGGGPNYGYTF.

This clone has more than one count but fewer than ten. This chain uses TRBV7-3 with TRBJ2-1; 8 positions agree with TRBD2. The CDR3 extends over 14 amino acids. The trim removed 5 bases at V and 2 bases at J, leaving 2 bases unmatched. In germline, CDR1 is SGHTA, CDR2 FQGTGA. The CDR3 spells CASSISGAYNEQFF. The CDR3 DNA sequence: TGTGCCAGCAGCATTAGCGGGGCCTACAATGAGCAGTTCTTC.

This clone came up once. This chain uses TRBV14 with TRBJ2-7; TRBD1 matches 9 bases. CDR1 is SGHDN and CDR2 is FVKESK in the germline V gene. Trimming at V came to 4 bases and at J to 2 bases, leaving 6 bases not matched to a gene. The length of the CDR3 is 15 residues. This chain's CDR3 is CASSPLDRGTYEQYF. CDR3 in DNA: TGTGCCAGCAGCCCATTAGACAGGGGGACCTACGAGCAGTACTTC.

This chain uses TRBV5-1 with TRBJ2-5; 8 bases are shared with TRBD2. Germline CDR1 SGHRS, CDR2 YFSETQ. With V trimmed by 3 bases and J by 5 bases, 12 bases remained unmatched. The length of the CDR3 is 16 residues. This chain's CDR3 is CASSSGASGQGETQYF. As DNA, the CDR3 is TGCGCCAGCAGCTCCGGTGCTAGCGGGCAAGGGGAGACCCAGTACTTC.

The chain combines TRBV10-2 with TRBJ2-1; TRBD2 matches at 12 bases. The CDR3 sequence is 14 residues long. Looked up from germline, CDR1 is WSHSY and CDR2 is SAAADI. V was pared by 9 bases and J by 7 bases, with 7 bases of the junction left unmatched. CDR3 in amino acids: CASRTSGRLNEQFF. The CDR3, as DNA: TGCGCCAGTCGTACTAGCGGGAGGCTTAATGAGCAGTTCTTC.

The chain links TRBV24-1 to TRBJ2-2; tentatively, D is TRBD1 (6 bases). The CDR3 runs 16 residues. Germline CDR1 and CDR2: KGHDR and SFDVKD. Trimming removed 3 bases at V and 5 bases at J, with 15 bases between. The CDR3 loop reads CATSDRGTETTGELFF. The DNA for the CDR3 is TGTGCCACCAGTGATAGGGGGACGGAGACGACCGGGGAGCTGTTTTTT.

The V gene is TRBV9, the J gene TRBJ1-2; TRBD1 agrees at 7 bases. V was clipped by 3 bases and J by 0 bases; unmatched bases: 5. CDR1 is SGDLS and CDR2 is YYNGEE in the germline V gene. The CDR3 spans 15 residues. The CDR3 is CASSDTGAPNYGYTF. The CDR3 region has the DNA TGTGCCAGCAGCGATACAGGGGCTCCTAACTATGGCTACACCTTC.

By sample share, this clone is medium-sized. The chain employs TRBV7-9 and TRBJ1-4; 8 bases align to TRBD1. This CDR3 is built from 15 residues. The V and J ends lost 4 bases and 2 bases, in that order; junction bases with no gene match: 3. The V gene's germline CDR1 is SEHNR and CDR2 FQNEAQ (reference sequence). For the CDR3, the DNA is TGTGCCAGCAGCTACGGACAGGGTACTAATGAAAAACTGTTTTTT. This codes for CASSYGQGTNEKLFF.

Written as DNA, the CDR3 is TGTGCCAGTAGCGGGAGCGGACAGACCCAGTACTTC. This encodes CASSGSGQTQYF. This sequence joins TRBV19 and TRBJ2-5; D may be TRBD2 (6 bases). V lost 6 bases and J 6 bases, leaving 11 bases between the germline ends. Germline-derived CDR1 and CDR2 are LNHDA and SQIVND (reference sequence). The CDR3 sequence is 12 residues long.

J is TRBJ1-1 and V is TRBV12-3 or TRBV12-4, with D unresolved. This CDR3 contains 13 residues. Trimming shortened V by 1 base and J by 7 bases, and 10 bases separated the two germline ends. CDR3 DNA sequence: TGTGCCAGCAGTTTAGATCGATCGCGTGAAGCTTTCTTT. This codes for CASSLDRSREAFF.

The rearrangement links TRBV5-6 to TRBJ1-2; D not resolved. CDR1 and CDR2 from the germline V gene are SGHDT and YYEEEE. This CDR3 has 13 amino acids. Trimming removed 3 bases from V and 8 bases from J, with 14 bases in between. The DNA for the CDR3 is TGTGCCAGCAGCTCGAGATCGGTGACAGGCTACACCTTC. It encodes CASSSRSVTGYTF.

The chain has TRBV3-1 (or the pseudogene TRBV3-2) and TRBJ2-1, with 13 bases aligning to TRBD2. The germline gives CDR1 LGHDT, CDR2 YNNKEL (reference sequence). With 0 bases clipped from V and 9 bases from J, the junction kept 8 bases outside the gene matches. This CDR3 is built from 17 residues. Here the CDR3 reads CASSQEVTSGRRGEQFF. CDR3 nucleotide sequence: TGTGCCAGCAGCCAAGAGGTGACTAGCGGGAGGAGGGGTGAGCAGTTCTTC.

The rearrangement links TRBV10-3 to TRBJ1-4, with 7 bases aligning to TRBD1. Germline V gene lookup returns CDR1 ENHRY and CDR2 SYGVKD. This CDR3 contains 16 residues. V dropped 2 bases and J dropped 3; count of bases not matched to a gene: 6. The CDR3 nucleotides are TGTGCCATCAGTGAGCAAACAGGGGTACCTAATGAAAAACTGTTTTTT. It specifies CAISEQTGVPNEKLFF.

The chain recombines TRBV30 with TRBJ2-7; 7 bases fit TRBD1. The J segment lost 6 bases and the V segment lost 4 bases, leaving 6 bases of the junction unmatched. Looked up from germline, CDR1 is GTSNPN and CDR2 is SVGIG (reference sequence). The CDR3 is made up of 12 amino acids. The CDR3 loop reads CAWNPSGGEQYF. Here the CDR3 DNA reads TGTGCCTGGAACCCTTCAGGGGGCGAGCAGTACTTC.

This clone was counted a few times. The rearrangement links TRBV14 to TRBJ1-1; D might be TRBD1 (5 bases). The V end lost 4 bases, the J end lost 9 bases, and 27 bases lay between the germline ends. The germline CDR1 and CDR2 sequences are SGHDN and FVKESK. There are 17 residues in the CDR3. The CDR3 DNA reads as TGTGCCAGCAGCCCCCCCTGGGGCCGCCGTGATCAGGACCAAGCTTTCTTT. As protein: CASSPPWGRRDQDQAFF. The complete variable domain, with remaining parts taken from reference TRBV14 and TRBJ1-1, reads EAGVTQFPSHSVIEKGQTVTLRCDPISGHDNLYWYRRVMGKEIKFLLHFVKESKQDESGMPNNRFLAERTGGTYSTLKVQPAELEDSGVYFCASSPPWGRRDQDQAFFGQGTRLTVV.